This section outlines one T cell receptor beta chain sequence together with its context. It lacks a known antigen. No qualities accompany the bases; no much larger clone lies one base away. From V the trimming removes 3 bases and from J it removes 2 bases, while the gene matches leave 16 bases of the junction unaccounted for. The CDR3 runs 19 residues from the cysteine to the phenylalanine. The CDR3 DNA has 57 bases and is translated from base 1. The germline V gene encodes CDR1 KGHDR and CDR2 SFDVKD. This entry belongs to a study of blood T cell repertoires in COVID-19 (dated by TCRdb to about 2020). Regarding the study in general: The collaborator samples originated in the United States, Italy and Spain and spanned the acute and convalescent phases of COVID-19. Where available, HLA class I and class II types were obtained from metadata supplied by the sample provider rather than from assay-based typing. The repertoires were released in a freely available public database intended as a resource for research on the immune response to SARS-CoV-2. The material from the prospective study consisted of cDNA or gDNA derived from T cells, B-cell-depleted T cells, or PBMCs. The dataset comprised deeply sampled blood TCRbeta repertoires from subjects exposed to, actively infected with, or recovered from COVID-19. The samples were drawn from two sources: the first 160 participants of the ongoing ImmuneRACE study, and 1,200 or so subjects contributed by 6 global collaborators. A de-identified subject ID, COVID-19 status, age in years and sex were almost always included in the sample metadata. Beyond this particular receptor, the publication reports: The quantity of clinical and demographic metadata differed by source and by participant and was supplied without curation.

The immunoSEQ Assay, a bias-controlled multiplex PCR, was used to amplify TCRbeta CDR3 regions from genomic DNA. Turning to the authors' computational methods: Within the assay, amplification of reference gene primers was used to estimate how many nucleated cells each sample contained. Sequence reads were collapsed and filtered to measure the absolute abundance of every unique TCRbeta CDR3 rearrangement. For each sample, productive Simpson clonality was calculated as the square root of Simpson's diversity index across productive rearrangements. TCRdb took over this immuneACCESS table, retaining in-frame rearrangements with V and J assigned. Such tables are incomplete; in checked studies, under half of the missing clones stem from an unresolved V gene, and the remainder is unexplained. The V and J calls and clone size come from that table; D and trimming were worked out from the DNA. The sample yields approximately 200,000 clones; 87% were counted once. The leading ten clones occupy 1.5% to 2% of the sample.

The collaborating institutions used their own protocols to collect whole blood in K2EDTA tubes. For TCRbeta analysis, collaborators shipped samples in one of three forms: frozen whole blood, isolated PBMCs, or DNA extracted from either of those sample types. This sequence was found in a man aged 40-49 years with active or convalescent COVID-19. This chain joins TRBV24-1 to TRBJ1-1; the junction holds 8 bases that match TRBD1. The material sequenced was peripheral blood. The CDR3 loop reads CATSDVLPNNRGSNTEAFF. The nucleotides are TGTGCCACCAGTGATGTACTGCCCAACAACAGGGGGTCTAACACTGAAGCTTTCTTT.